These 10 T cell receptor beta chains were sequenced from one sample in a study of regulatory T cells in long-lasting Graves disease. Sample time point: persistent/refractory GD, antithyroid drugs over 5 years with positive TRAb. PBMC-extracted RNA yielded the TCR library. Through Arm-PCR of CDR3 regions and iRepertoire HTBI primers, TCR beta libraries were built. TCRdb passed the multiplex PCR reads through MiXCR, listing each CDR3 protein once. Of about half a million distinct CDR3 sequences listed, around a fifth were seen once; the top ten hold less than 15%. The material sequenced was peripheral blood mononuclear cells (PBMCs), taken when the disease was refractory, from a patient treated with antithyroid drugs. The source is a female donor with Graves disease.

This clonotype was seen many times. The V and J genes are TRBV7-2 and TRBJ2-7; TRBD1 agrees at 9 bases. The CDR3 runs to 15 residues. V lost 5 bases to trimming and J lost 3 bases; unmatched junction nucleotides: 8. Germline V gene lookup returns CDR1 SGHTA and CDR2 FQGNSA. The CDR3 coding sequence is TGTGCCAGCAGCCTAGGGGGGACAGGGATCTACGAGCAGTACTTC. This gives the protein CASSLGGTGIYEQYF. Drawing the rest from reference TRBV7-2 and TRBJ2-7, the complete variable domain is GAGVSQSPSNKVTEKGKDVELRCDPISGHTALYWYRQSLGQGLEFLIYFQGNSAPDKSGLPSDRFSAERTGGSVSTLTIQRTQQEDSAVYLCASSLGGTGIYEQYFGPGTRLTVT.

Regarding this clonotype: A much larger clonotype is one base distant, so this may be a read error. V and J are TRBV10-3 and TRBJ1-2; 8 nucleotides agree with TRBD1. The CDR3 is made up of 13 amino acids. V was pared by 6 bases and J by 5 bases, with 5 bases of the junction left unmatched. Germline CDR1 ENHRY, CDR2 SYGVKD. The CDR3 nucleotides read TGTGCCATCAGCGCCTGGACAGGGTATGGCTACACCTTC. Translation: CAISAWTGYGYTF.

The CDR3 DNA reads as TGTGCCAGCAGCTTGGGACAGATCAACGAGCAGTACTTC. Its translation is CASSLGQINEQYF. The genes are TRBV7-9 and TRBJ2-7; 7 nucleotides align to TRBD1. Looked up from germline, CDR1 is SEHNR and CDR2 is FQNEAQ (reference sequence). The CDR3 extends over 13 amino acids. J gave up 5 bases and V 3 bases, and 4 bases lay outside the gene matches.

This clonotype was recorded a few times. The chain employs TRBV19 and TRBJ2-4; TRBD1 matches 12 bases. Germline CDR1 and CDR2: LNHDA and SQIVND (reference sequence). This CDR3 has 17 amino acids. V shed 5 bases, J shed 1 base, and the junction held 6 bases outside the gene matches. The CDR3 region has the DNA TGTGCCAGTAGTCCTCGGGACAGGGGGCAGGCCAAAAACATTCAGTACTTC. Its translation is CASSPRDRGQAKNIQYF.

About this clonotype: A much larger clone differs from this one at a single base, so this may be a read error. The genes are TRBV6-8 and TRBJ2-7, with TRBD2 matching over 7 bases. CDR1 MNHGY and CDR2 SAAAGT come from the germline V gene. The CDR3 is 14 amino acids. V lost 11 bases and J lost 6; bases outside the gene matches: 16. CDR3 in amino acids: CAHAGTTKESEQYF. The CDR3 DNA reads TGTGCCCACGCCGGGACTACCAAGGAGAGCGAGCAGTACTTC.

V is TRBV7-9 and J is TRBJ2-1, with D possibly matching TRBD2 (5 bases). CDR3 length equals 12 residues. Trimming cost V 5 bases and J 8 bases, with 10 bases left between them. Germline CDR1 is SEHNR and CDR2 is FQNEAQ (reference sequence). This CDR3 reads CASSQSGYEQFF. The CDR3, as DNA: TGTGCCAGCAGCCAAAGCGGCTATGAGCAGTTCTTC.

The chain couples TRBV7-8 to TRBJ1-2; 7 positions match TRBD1. This CDR3 spans 15 amino acids. Trimming removed 3 bases from V and 4 bases from J; junction bases left unmatched: 8. CDR1 and CDR2 from the germline V gene are SGHVS and FQNEAQ. CDR3 sequence (DNA): TGTGCCAGCAGCTTGCTTACCGACAGGGCCTATGGCTACACCTTC. This codes for CASSLLTDRAYGYTF.

This clonotype has a handful of counts. The CDR3 DNA reads TGTGCCAGCAGCGAGAGGGACCTTAACTATGGCTACACCTTC. Its protein product is CASSERDLNYGYTF. V is TRBV9 and J is TRBJ1-2, with a possible D match to TRBD1 (5 bases). Trimming stripped 3 bases from V and 1 base from J, with 10 bases between. Germline V gene lookup returns CDR1 SGDLS and CDR2 YYNGEE. The CDR3 sequence is 14 residues long.

This clonotype showed up many times. The gene calls are TRBV5-1 and TRBJ1-1; no definite D call. Germline CDR1 and CDR2: SGHRS and YFSETQ. CDR3 size: 12 residues. V lost 3 bases to trimming and J lost 3 bases, with 6 bases between them. The DNA for the CDR3 is TGCGCCAGCAGCTGGGGAGACACTGAAGCTTTCTTT. Translation gives CASSWGDTEAFF.

This clonotype appeared a single time. The chain joins TRBV20-1 to TRBJ1-5, with 9 bases lining up with TRBD1. There are 15 residues in the CDR3. CDR1 is DFQATT, CDR2 SNEGSKA, per germline (reference sequence). J lost 5 bases, V lost 6 bases, and 11 bases had no gene match. CDR3 DNA: TGCAGTGCCTGTCAACTCACAGGGGGCGATCAGCCCCAGCATTTT. Protein sequence: CSACQLTGGDQPQHF.